This entry lists 32 T cell receptor beta chains sequenced from one sample in a study of identical twins. TCRdb reprocessed the 5' RACE reads with MiXCR, giving one entry per CDR3 protein. The table includes about 890,000 distinct CDR3 sequences, about 12% detected once. This same sample was also taken into another study, of yellow fever vaccine responses in identical twins.

The material sequenced was PBMCs. Receptors were obtained from a woman younger than 35 in good health.

This clonotype was observed a handful of times. The chain employs TRBV7-9 and TRBJ2-7, with D hard to call. CDR3 length: 13 amino acids. The V gene lost 5 bases and the J gene lost 6 bases, with 14 bases spanning the gap. CDR1 and CDR2 (germline): SEHNR, FQNEAQ (reference sequence). CDR3 in amino acids: CASSTWASGEQYF. In DNA form, the CDR3 reads TGTGCCAGCAGCACATGGGCTAGTGGCGAGCAGTACTTC.

In this sample, this clonotype turned up a few times. The genes are TRBV4-1 and TRBJ2-4, with 9 positions matching TRBD1. The junction had 10 bases not matched to a gene; V was cut back by 4 bases and J by 6 bases. This CDR3 is built from 16 residues. In germline, CDR1 is MGHRA, CDR2 YSYEKL. This chain's CDR3 is CASSPEDRGWRNIQYF. The DNA for the CDR3 is TGCGCCAGCAGCCCCGAGGACAGGGGATGGAGAAACATTCAGTACTTC.

There are a few counts of this clonotype. This chain links TRBV4-1 with TRBJ1-5; TRBD1 matches at 8 bases. The CDR3 length is 15 residues. Germline V gene data show CDR1 as MGHRA and CDR2 as YSYEKL. With V trimmed by 4 bases and J by 5 bases, 7 bases remained unmatched. CDR3 in DNA: TGCGCCAGCAGCCCCATACAGGGGGTTCATCAGCCCCAGCATTTT. It is translated as CASSPIQGVHQPQHF.

The genes are TRBV24-1 and TRBJ1-5; 8 positions agree with TRBD1. V was pared by 7 bases and J by 3 bases, with 4 bases of the junction left unmatched. There are 14 residues in the CDR3. Germline V gene lookup returns CDR1 KGHDR and CDR2 SFDVKD. CDR3 in DNA: TGTGCCACCAGCACAGGGGGGAACAATCAGCCCCAGCATTTT. Translating gives CATSTGGNNQPQHF.

This clonotype turned up a few times. The V and J genes are TRBV11-2 and TRBJ2-1, with no clear D. Trimming took off 5 bases at V and 9 bases at J, with 14 bases between the two ends. CDR3 size: 13 residues. Germline V gene data show CDR1 as SGHAT and CDR2 as FQNNGV. CDR3 nucleotide sequence: TGTGCCAGCAGCCCCATGTATCTGTCTGAGCAGTTCTTC. Its protein product is CASSPMYLSEQFF.

The V call is TRBV5-1, the J call TRBJ2-4, with 8 bases identical to TRBD1. This CDR3 contains 15 residues. J was trimmed by 9 bases and V by 3 bases; bases with no gene match: 11. Germline V lookup: CDR1 SGHRS, CDR2 YFSETQ. The CDR3 spells CASSSGQGATSIQYF. CDR3 DNA: TGCGCCAGCAGCTCAGGACAGGGAGCCACTTCCATTCAGTACTTC.

The V call is TRBV4-1, the J call TRBJ2-7, with D perhaps matching TRBD1 (6 bases). The ends were cut back, 1 base at V and 2 bases at J, with 12 bases in the middle. The CDR3 has 15 residues. Germline CDR1 is MGHRA and CDR2 is YSYEKL. The DNA for the CDR3 is TGCGCCAGCAGCCAAGTAGGGACACCAACCTACGAGCAGTACTTC. It yields the protein CASSQVGTPTYEQYF.

A few counts support this clonotype. This chain links TRBV27 with TRBJ2-3; a possible D gene is TRBD1 (5 bases). Germline V gene data show CDR1 as MNHEY and CDR2 as SMNVEV (reference sequence). This CDR3 has 14 residues. The V and J ends lost 5 bases and 2 bases respectively, with 11 bases between them. The CDR3 nucleotides are TGTGCCAGCAGTAGGGGCCCACACACAGATACGCAGTATTTT. Translated, it gives CASSRGPHTDTQYF.

There are a few counts of this clonotype. The CDR3 here is CSLDRDRGHNEQFF. CDR3 bases: TGCAGCCTCGACCGGGACAGGGGGCACAATGAGCAGTTCTTC. The V and J genes are TRBV29-1 and TRBJ2-1; 12 bases agree with TRBD1. Losses at the gene ends were 8 bases for V and 5 bases for J; bases not matched to a gene: 7. Germline CDR1 and CDR2: SQVTM and ANQGSEA. The CDR3 length is 14 residues.

The table lists this clonotype with a few counts. This chain connects TRBV29-1 to TRBJ2-1, with D perhaps matching TRBD2 (7 bases). Trimming took 6 bases from V and 9 from J, leaving 18 bases between them. This CDR3 spans 13 amino acids. Looked up from germline, CDR1 is SQVTM and CDR2 is ANQGSEA. The CDR3 bases are TGCAGCGTAGGGGGGGTTACAGCTGGTGAGCAGTTCTTC. The encoded protein is CSVGGVTAGEQFF.

This chain uses TRBV2 with TRBJ1-1; TRBD1 matches 7 bases. Per the germline V gene, CDR1 is SNHLY and CDR2 is FYNNEI. V lost 6 bases and J lost 3; bases outside the gene matches: 10. This CDR3 comprises 15 residues. The CDR3 bases are TGTGCCAGCAGATCGGACAGGCTAGGGTACACTGAAGCTTTCTTT. Amino acids: CASRSDRLGYTEAFF. The full variable domain, with the rest looked up from reference TRBV2 and TRBJ1-1, is EPEVTQTPSHQVTQMGQEVILRCVPISNHLYFYWYRQILGQKVEFLVSFYNNEISEKSEIFDDQFSVERPDGSNFTLKIRSTKLEDSAMYFCASRSDRLGYTEAFFGQGTRLTVV.

This clonotype was observed many times. The chain couples TRBV6-1 to TRBJ1-1; tentative D call: TRBD1 (6 bases). The germline gives CDR1 MNHNS, CDR2 SASEGT. Trimming removed 7 bases at V and 2 bases at J, with 17 bases between. The CDR3 has 15 residues. CDR3 protein: CASIGGRLANTEAFF. The CDR3 DNA reads as TGTGCCAGCATAGGGGGTCGACTTGCTAACACTGAAGCTTTCTTT.

The rearrangement links TRBV12-5 to TRBJ2-1, with unresolved D. Germline V gene lookup returns CDR1 LGHNT and CDR2 FRNRAP. The CDR3 runs 17 residues. V lost 3 bases and J 0 bases, leaving 15 bases between the germline ends. The CDR3 sequence is CASGFSLSHRSYNEQFF. CDR3 DNA: TGTGCTAGTGGTTTTTCCCTAAGTCATCGCTCCTACAATGAGCAGTTCTTC.

The chain uses TRBV5-1 and TRBJ1-4, with 7 bases lining up with TRBD1. Germline V gene data show CDR1 as SGHRS and CDR2 as YFSETQ. The trim removed 3 bases at V and 0 bases at J, leaving 2 bases unmatched. This CDR3 is built from 15 residues. The CDR3 DNA reads TGCGCCAGCAGCTGGGGACAGACAACTAATGAAAAACTGTTTTTT. Amino acids: CASSWGQTTNEKLFF.

CDR3 protein: CASSNRDNAYNEQFF. The DNA of the CDR3 is TGTGCCAGCAGCAACCGGGACAATGCCTACAATGAGCAGTTCTTC. The chain couples TRBV7-2 to TRBJ2-1; D may be TRBD1 (6 bases). Germline lookup yields CDR1 SGHTA and CDR2 FQGNSA. There are 15 residues in the CDR3. Trimming pared 5 bases from V and 2 bases from J, leaving 13 bases between.

In this sample, this clonotype turned up a few times. The rearrangement joins TRBV10-3 to TRBJ2-1; 8 positions match TRBD2. The CDR3 sequence is 16 residues long. V was pared by 2 bases and J by 6 bases, with 9 bases of the junction left unmatched. CDR1 is ENHRY and CDR2 is SYGVKD in the germline V gene. CDR3 sequence reads: CAISEGGLVPPNEQFF. The CDR3 DNA reads as TGTGCCATCAGTGAGGGGGGACTAGTCCCTCCCAATGAGCAGTTCTTC.

This clonotype showed up just a few times. The rearrangement joins TRBV20-1 to TRBJ2-3, with no clear D. Per the germline V gene, CDR1 is DFQATT and CDR2 is SNEGSKA (reference sequence). Trimming took off 3 bases at V and 2 bases at J, with 15 bases between the two ends. The CDR3 length is 15 residues. The CDR3 loop is CSASETAAHTDTQYF. The CDR3 DNA follows: TGCAGTGCTAGTGAGACCGCAGCACACACAGATACGCAGTATTTT.

The J gene is TRBJ2-3, the V gene TRBV3-1; the D call may be TRBD1 or TRBD2 (6 bases each). Between the trimmed V and J ends, which lost 0 bases and 5 bases, there was a span of 18 bases. The CDR3 consists of 17 residues. Germline loops: CDR1 LGHDT, CDR2 YNNKEL (reference sequence). CDR3 sequence: CASSQDKATSRGDTQYF. In nucleotides, the CDR3 is TGTGCCAGCAGCCAAGATAAGGCTACTAGCAGGGGAGATACGCAGTATTTT.

The gene calls are TRBV4-1 and TRBJ2-1; no clear D gene. CDR1 and CDR2 from the germline V gene are MGHRA and YSYEKL. V was trimmed by 0 bases and J by 5 bases, leaving 17 bases between them. The CDR3 has 17 residues. The CDR3 protein is CASSQDKSRQVDNEQFF. The CDR3 nucleotides are TGCGCCAGCAGCCAAGATAAATCTCGGCAGGTTGACAATGAGCAGTTCTTC.

The rearrangement joins TRBV20-1 to TRBJ1-5, with TRBD1 as a possible D gene (6 bases). Germline CDR1 reads DFQATT; CDR2 reads SNEGSKA (reference sequence). This CDR3 contains 14 residues. Trimming took off 6 bases at V and 0 bases at J, with 12 bases between the two ends. CDR3 residues: CSAYRGPSNQPQHF. The CDR3 DNA follows: TGCAGTGCATATCGGGGGCCTAGCAATCAGCCCCAGCATTTT.

The gene calls are TRBV6-1 and TRBJ1-1; no reliable D call. The CDR3 spans 15 residues. Trimming shortened V by 8 bases and J by 0 bases, and 16 bases separated the two germline ends. Germline assignment: CDR1 MNHNS and CDR2 SASEGT. The CDR3 region has the DNA TGTGCCAGCCCCACATTCCGGCCCTTGAACACTGAAGCTTTCTTT. Encoded protein: CASPTFRPLNTEAFF.

The V gene is TRBV12-3 or TRBV12-4, the J gene TRBJ2-7; no reliable D call. V gave up 3 bases and J gave up 7 bases, with 19 bases separating them. The CDR3 sequence is 15 residues long. The CDR3 is CASSFSGPGPREQYF. The DNA of the CDR3 is TGTGCCAGCAGTTTTAGTGGACCCGGACCGCGGGAGCAGTACTTC.

The J gene is TRBJ1-2, the V gene TRBV3-1, with D perhaps TRBD1 (5 bases). Germline V gene sequence: CDR1 LGHDT, CDR2 YNNKEL (reference sequence). V was cut by 3 bases and J by 6 bases, with 17 bases left in between. This CDR3 has 15 residues. The CDR3 DNA reads as TGTGCCAGCAGCCAGAGAGCAGGGTTGGGTGATGGCTACACCTTC. This translates into CASSQRAGLGDGYTF.

The chain carries TRBV5-7 and TRBJ2-5; D not resolved. TRBV5-7 falls under the ORF class, with uncertain function. The V and J ends lost 0 bases and 5 bases respectively, with 5 bases between them. There are 12 residues in the CDR3. In DNA, the CDR3 is TGTGCCAGCAGCTTGGAGTGGGAGACCCAGTACTTC. Translated: CASSLEWETQYF.

This clonotype occurred a few times. The rearrangement uses TRBV5-1 and TRBJ2-3; the match to TRBD2 covers 8 bases. There are 17 residues in the CDR3. V gave up 4 bases and J gave up 0 bases; unmatched junction bases: 10. Germline V CDR1 and CDR2: SGHRS, YFSETQ. The CDR3 protein is CASSPTGRGVSTDTQYF. CDR3 in DNA: TGCGCCAGCAGCCCAACGGGGCGGGGGGTTAGCACAGATACGCAGTATTTT.

This clonotype showed up just a few times. The J gene is TRBJ2-3, the V gene TRBV25-1, with 7 bases identical to TRBD1. Germline CDR1 reads MGHDK; CDR2 reads SYGVNS. Trimming took 2 bases from V and 6 from J; bases not matched to a gene: 14. The CDR3 extends over 17 amino acids. CDR3 sequence (DNA): TGTGCCAGCAGTGAACAGTTAGGGAAAACAGGGGCCGATACGCAGTATTTT. It encodes CASSEQLGKTGADTQYF.

V usage is TRBV6-1 and J usage is TRBJ1-2; possible D gene TRBD1, 6 bases. Trimming removed 7 bases at V and 7 bases at J, with 25 bases between. The CDR3 runs 16 residues. Germline loops: CDR1 MNHNS, CDR2 SASEGT. CDR3 in DNA: TGTGCCAGCACGTCGGGCCGAAGGGGGGCATGGGGTGGCTACACCTTC. This encodes CASTSGRRGAWGGYTF.

There are a few counts of this clonotype. The chain has TRBV10-3 and TRBJ2-2, with 8 bases identical to TRBD1. The ends lost 0 bases at V and 3 bases at J; junction bases unmatched: 3. CDR3 length: 16 amino acids. Looked up from germline, CDR1 is ENHRY and CDR2 is SYGVKD. The CDR3 loop reads CAISESNRGDTGELFF. Here the CDR3 DNA reads TGTGCCATCAGTGAGTCGAACAGGGGGGACACCGGGGAGCTGTTTTTT.

CDR3 in amino acids: CASRDSGRAVSEQFF. The CDR3 bases are TGTGCCAGCAGAGACAGCGGGAGGGCCGTATCTGAGCAGTTCTTC. The chain employs TRBV11-2 and TRBJ2-1, with 10 bases lining up with TRBD2. Germline V gene sequence: CDR1 SGHAT, CDR2 FQNNGV. The CDR3 covers 15 residues. The V gene end was trimmed by 6 bases and the J gene end by 9 bases; junction bases not matched to a gene: 11.

The rearrangement links TRBV6-6 to TRBJ2-7; 9 bases agree with TRBD1. The CDR3 spans 12 residues. Germline CDR1 MNHNY, CDR2 SVGAGI (reference sequence). The ends lost 6 bases at V and 5 bases at J; junction bases unmatched: 2. The CDR3 reads CASRQGADEQYF. CDR3 DNA: TGTGCCAGCAGACAGGGGGCTGACGAGCAGTACTTC.

CDR3 nucleotide sequence: TGTGCCAGCAGCTTAGGGTGGACTAGCGGTTACAATGAGCAGTTCTTC. Encoded protein: CASSLGWTSGYNEQFF. The rearrangement uses TRBV11-2 and TRBJ2-1; 10 bases fit TRBD2. CDR3 length: 16 residues. V was pared by 1 base and J by 4 bases, with 4 bases of the junction left unmatched. Looked up from germline, CDR1 is SGHAT and CDR2 is FQNNGV.

The chain combines TRBV7-2 with TRBJ2-2; 8 bases match TRBD2. The V gene's germline CDR1 is SGHTA and CDR2 FQGNSA. V was pared by 5 bases and J by 3 bases, with 5 bases of the junction left unmatched. This CDR3 is 15 amino acids long. CDR3 in amino acids: CASSRRGGYTGELFF. CDR3 DNA sequence: TGTGCCAGCAGCCGACGCGGGGGGTACACCGGGGAGCTGTTTTTT.